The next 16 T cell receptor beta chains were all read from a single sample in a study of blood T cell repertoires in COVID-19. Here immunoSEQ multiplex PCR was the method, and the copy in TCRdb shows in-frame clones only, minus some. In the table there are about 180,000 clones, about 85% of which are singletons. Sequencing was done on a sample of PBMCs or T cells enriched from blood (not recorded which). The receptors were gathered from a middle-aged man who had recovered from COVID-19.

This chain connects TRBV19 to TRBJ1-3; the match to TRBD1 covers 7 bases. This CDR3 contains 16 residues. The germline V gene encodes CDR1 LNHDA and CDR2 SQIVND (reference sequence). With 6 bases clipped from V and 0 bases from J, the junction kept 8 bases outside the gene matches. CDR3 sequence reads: CASSGIPGGSGNTIYF. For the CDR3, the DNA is TGTGCCAGTAGCGGAATACCAGGGGGCTCTGGAAACACCATATATTTT.

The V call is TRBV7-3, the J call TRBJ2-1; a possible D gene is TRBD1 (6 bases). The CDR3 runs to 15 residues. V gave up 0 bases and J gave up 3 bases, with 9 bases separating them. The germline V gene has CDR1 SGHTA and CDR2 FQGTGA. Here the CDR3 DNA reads TGTGCCAGCAGCTTAACACAGGGAAGCTACAATGAGCAGTTCTTC. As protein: CASSLTQGSYNEQFF.

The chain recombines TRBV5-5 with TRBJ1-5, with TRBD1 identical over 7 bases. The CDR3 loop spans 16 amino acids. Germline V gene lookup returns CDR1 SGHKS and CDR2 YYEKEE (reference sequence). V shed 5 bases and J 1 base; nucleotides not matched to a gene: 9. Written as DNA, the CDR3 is TGTGCCAGCAGTAGGGACAGTGCCTTGAGCAATCAGCCCCAGCATTTT. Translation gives CASSRDSALSNQPQHF.

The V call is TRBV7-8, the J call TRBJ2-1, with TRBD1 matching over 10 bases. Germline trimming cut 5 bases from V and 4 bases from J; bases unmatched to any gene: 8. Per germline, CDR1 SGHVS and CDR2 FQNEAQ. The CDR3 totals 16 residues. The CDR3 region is CASSLRQGASYNEQFF. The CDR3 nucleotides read TGTGCCAGCAGCCTGAGACAGGGGGCATCTTACAATGAGCAGTTCTTC.

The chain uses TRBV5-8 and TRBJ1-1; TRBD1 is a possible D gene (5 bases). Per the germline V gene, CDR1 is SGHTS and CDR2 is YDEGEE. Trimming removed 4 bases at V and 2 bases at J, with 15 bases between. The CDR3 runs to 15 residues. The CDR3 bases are TGTGCCAGCAGCGGATACAGGAGTGGTAACACTGAAGCTTTCTTT. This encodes CASSGYRSGNTEAFF.

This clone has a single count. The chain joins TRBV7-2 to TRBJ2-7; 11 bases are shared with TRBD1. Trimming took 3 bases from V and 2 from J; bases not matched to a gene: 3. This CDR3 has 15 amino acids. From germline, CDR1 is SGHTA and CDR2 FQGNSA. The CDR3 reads CASSFMGQGAYEQYF. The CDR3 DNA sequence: TGTGCCAGCAGCTTTATGGGACAGGGGGCCTACGAGCAGTACTTC.

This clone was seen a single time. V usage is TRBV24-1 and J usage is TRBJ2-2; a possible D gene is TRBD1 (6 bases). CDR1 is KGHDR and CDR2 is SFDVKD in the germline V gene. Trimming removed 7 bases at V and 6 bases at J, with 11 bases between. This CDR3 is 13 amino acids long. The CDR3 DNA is TGTGCCACCAGCTTACAGGGAGCCGGGGAGCTGTTTTTT. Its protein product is CATSLQGAGELFF.

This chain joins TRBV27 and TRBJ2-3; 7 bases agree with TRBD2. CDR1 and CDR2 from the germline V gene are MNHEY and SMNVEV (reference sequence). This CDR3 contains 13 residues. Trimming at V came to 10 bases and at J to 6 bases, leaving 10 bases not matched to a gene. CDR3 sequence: CATVRASGDTQYF. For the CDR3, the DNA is TGTGCCACAGTACGGGCTAGCGGTGATACGCAGTATTTT.

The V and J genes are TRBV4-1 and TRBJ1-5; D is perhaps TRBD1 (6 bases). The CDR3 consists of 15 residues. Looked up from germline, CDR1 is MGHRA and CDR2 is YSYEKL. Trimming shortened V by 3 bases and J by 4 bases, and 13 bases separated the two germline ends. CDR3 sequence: CASSQDSYLNQPQHF. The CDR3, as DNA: TGCGCCAGCAGCCAGGACAGTTACCTTAATCAGCCCCAGCATTTT.

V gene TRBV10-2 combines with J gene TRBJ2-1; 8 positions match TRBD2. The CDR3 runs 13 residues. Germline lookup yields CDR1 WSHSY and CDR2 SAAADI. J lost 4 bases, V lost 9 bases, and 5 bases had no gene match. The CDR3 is CASRRGGYNEQFF. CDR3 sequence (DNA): TGCGCCAGTCGCCGGGGGGGATACAATGAGCAGTTCTTC.

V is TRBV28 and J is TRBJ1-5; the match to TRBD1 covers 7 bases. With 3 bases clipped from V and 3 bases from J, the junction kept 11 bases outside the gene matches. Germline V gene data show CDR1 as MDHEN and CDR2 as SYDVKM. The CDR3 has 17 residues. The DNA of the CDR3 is TGTGCCAGCAGTTTTGGAGGACAGGTGATATCCAATCAGCCCCAGCATTTT. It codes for CASSFGGQVISNQPQHF. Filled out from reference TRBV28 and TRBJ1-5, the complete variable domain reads DVKVTQSSRYLVKRTGEKVFLECVQDMDHENMFWYRQDPGLGLRLIYFSYDVKMKEKGDIPEGYSVSREKKERFSLILESASTNQTSMYLCASSFGGQVISNQPQHFGDGTRLSIL.

CDR3 DNA sequence: TGTGCCAGTACCCCGGGAAGGGCTGAAGCTTTCTTT. Translated, it gives CASTPGRAEAFF. The V and J genes are TRBV19 and TRBJ1-1; D unclear. CDR1 LNHDA and CDR2 SQIVND come from the germline V gene (reference sequence). The CDR3 spans 12 residues. V lost 7 bases, J lost 6 bases, and 12 bases lay in between.

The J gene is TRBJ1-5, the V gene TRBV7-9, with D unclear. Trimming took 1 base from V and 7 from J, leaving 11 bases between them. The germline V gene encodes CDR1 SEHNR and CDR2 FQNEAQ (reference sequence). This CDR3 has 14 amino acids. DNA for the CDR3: TGTGCCAGCAGCTTAGAGCCAGGAGGACAGCCCCAGCATTTT. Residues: CASSLEPGGQPQHF.

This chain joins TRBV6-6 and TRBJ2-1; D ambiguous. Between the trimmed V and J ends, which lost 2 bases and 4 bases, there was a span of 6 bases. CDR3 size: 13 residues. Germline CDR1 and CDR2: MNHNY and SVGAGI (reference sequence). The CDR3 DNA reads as TGTGCCAGCAGTTACGAACGGTACAATGAGCAGTTCTTC. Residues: CASSYERYNEQFF.

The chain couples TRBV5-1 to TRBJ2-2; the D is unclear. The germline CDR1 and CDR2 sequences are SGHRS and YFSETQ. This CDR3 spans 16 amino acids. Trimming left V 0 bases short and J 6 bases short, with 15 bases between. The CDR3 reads CASSLGYREYPGELFF. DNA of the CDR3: TGCGCCAGCAGCTTGGGCTATCGCGAATATCCCGGGGAGCTGTTTTTT.

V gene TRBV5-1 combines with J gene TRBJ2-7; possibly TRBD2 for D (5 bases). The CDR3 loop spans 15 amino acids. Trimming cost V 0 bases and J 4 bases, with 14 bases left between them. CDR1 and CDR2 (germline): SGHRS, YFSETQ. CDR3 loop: CASSLGGRVSYEQYF. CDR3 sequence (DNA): TGCGCCAGCAGCTTGGGAGGGCGCGTGTCATACGAGCAGTACTTC.